These T cell receptor beta chains were read from a single sample in a study of graft-versus-host responses after intestinal transplantation. Sequencing was performed with immunoSEQ multiplex PCR; in TCRdb, only in-frame clones are kept and a portion is missing. This table has tens of thousands of clones, about 90% appearing once. The sample here was ileum tissue, taken roughly 200 days after intestinal transplant. The receptors originated from a human patient who received an intestinal transplant, so some T cells may come from the graft donor. Each CDR3 is given with its conserved first and last residue. A D gene is named only where the DNA matches it firmly. Size tells how often a clone was seen (once, few, many) or the class of an expanded clone, and some rows leave it out.

D: .; V: TRBV27; J: TRBJ2-3; size: once; CDR3: CASSPRTPPDTQYF; DNA: TGTGCCAGCAGTCCTCGGACTCCTCCAGATACGCAGTATTTT
D: .; V: TRBV21-1; J: TRBJ1-2; size: few; CDR3: CARGTGTETNGYTF; DNA: TGTGCCAGGGGAACCGGGACAGAGACTAATGGCTACACCTTC
D: .; V: TRBV4-2; J: TRBJ1-4; size: .; CDR3: CASSQNHPDSILNEKLFF; DNA: TGTGCCAGCAGCCAAAACCACCCGGACAGCATACTAAATGAAAAACTGTTTTTT
D: .; V: TRBV5-6; J: TRBJ1-1; size: few; CDR3: CASSFTNTEAFF; DNA: TGTGCCAGCAGCTTCACGAACACTGAAGCTTTCTTT
D: TRBD2; V: TRBV28; J: TRBJ2-5; size: .; CDR3: CASSLRLAGGETQYF; DNA: TGTGCCAGCAGTTTACGTCTAGCGGGAGGGGAGACCCAGTACTTC
D: TRBD1; V: TRBV4-2; J: TRBJ1-5; size: .; CDR3: CASSQGTVGASPQHF; DNA: TGTGCCAGCAGCCAGGGGACAGTGGGTGCGTCGCCCCAGCATTTT
D: .; V: TRBV2; J: TRBJ1-1; size: .; CDR3: CASRDTEAFF; DNA: TGTGCCAGCAGAGACACTGAAGCTTTCTTT
D: TRBD2; V: TRBV11-2; J: TRBJ2-1; size: .; CDR3: CASSLWRGTSGYNEQFF; DNA: TGTGCCAGCAGCTTATGGCGGGGGACTAGCGGATACAATGAGCAGTTCTTC
D: TRBD1; V: TRBV9; J: TRBJ1-3; size: .; CDR3: CASSVDFRGGRTIYF; DNA: TGTGCCAGCAGCGTAGACTTCAGGGGGGGAAGGACCATATATTTT
D: .; V: TRBV4-1; J: TRBJ1-1; size: few; CDR3: CASSQDLSRTNTEAFF; DNA: TGCGCCAGCAGCCAAGATTTATCCAGGACGAACACTGAAGCTTTCTTT
D: .; V: TRBV27; J: TRBJ2-2; size: .; CDR3: CASSGRDGELFF; DNA: TGTGCCAGCAGTGGCCGGGACGGGGAGCTGTTTTTT
D: .; V: TRBV18; J: TRBJ1-2; size: .; CDR3: CASSPDFGQLFYGYTF; DNA: TGTGCCAGCTCACCCGATTTTGGGCAGCTCTTCTATGGCTACACCTTC
D: .; V: TRBV6-5; J: TRBJ2-7; size: .; CDR3: CASRVGLGEQYF; DNA: TGTGCCAGCCGAGTAGGGTTGGGCGAGCAGTACTTC
D: .; V: TRBV27; J: TRBJ1-5; size: .; CDR3: CASSIGVGSNQPQHF; DNA: TGTGCCAGCAGTATAGGGGTCGGGAGCAATCAGCCCCAGCATTTT
D: .; V: TRBV6-5; J: TRBJ2-2; size: .; CDR3: CASSYGEGASGELFF; DNA: TGTGCCAGCAGTTACGGGGAGGGGGCGTCCGGGGAGCTGTTTTTT
D: .; V: TRBV4-1; J: TRBJ2-6; size: .; CDR3: CASSQEGGSTGANVLTF; DNA: TGCGCCAGCAGCCAAGAGGGGGGAAGTACTGGGGCCAACGTCCTGACTTTC
D: .; V: TRBV30; J: TRBJ1-5; size: few; CDR3: CAWSVPRQGGRNQPQHF; DNA: TGTGCCTGGAGCGTTCCTAGGCAGGGAGGTCGCAATCAGCCCCAGCATTTT
D: .; V: TRBV2; J: TRBJ1-1; size: .; CDR3: CASPSTEAFF; DNA: TGTGCCAGCCCCTCGACTGAAGCTTTCTTT
D: .; V: TRBV18; J: TRBJ1-1; size: .; CDR3: CASSPPRAEAFF; DNA: TGTGCCAGCTCACCACCCAGGGCTGAAGCTTTCTTT
D: .; V: TRBV7-9; J: TRBJ2-7; size: .; CDR3: CASSSWGEQYF; DNA: TGTGCCAGCAGCTCCTGGGGGGAGCAGTACTTC
D: TRBD1; V: TRBV27; J: TRBJ2-2; size: once; CDR3: CASSLVGQGAFGELFF; DNA: TGTGCCAGCAGTTTAGTCGGACAGGGGGCCTTCGGGGAGCTGTTTTTT
D: .; V: TRBV30; J: TRBJ2-5; size: once; CDR3: CAWSVGHGETQYF; DNA: TGTGCCTGGAGTGTGGGGCACGGAGAGACCCAGTACTTC
D: .; V: TRBV28; J: TRBJ2-7; size: .; CDR3: CASPPRGEAPYEQYF; DNA: TGTGCCAGCCCCCCCCGCGGGGAGGCCCCCTACGAGCAGTACTTC
D: .; V: TRBV6-5; J: TRBJ2-3; size: .; CDR3: CASSYSETSTDTQYF; DNA: TGTGCCAGCAGTTACTCCGAGACGAGCACAGATACGCAGTATTTT